This T cell receptor (beta chain) was sequenced during a study of T-cell reconstitution after alpha-beta-depleted transplantation in children. Preparation of the TCRbeta library was carried out with unique molecular identifiers. TCRdb reprocessed the PCR reads with MiXCR, giving one entry per CDR3 protein. The repertoire holds about 360,000 distinct CDR3 sequences, with 13% as singletons. The germline V gene has CDR1 MGHRA and CDR2 YSYEKL. The V gene lost 6 bases and the J gene lost 3 bases, with 17 bases spanning the gap. The CDR3 runs 15 residues. This clonotype has only a few counts. This receptor was taken from a human donor who donated a stem cell graft to a child with Fanconi anemia. The sequencing here drew on PBMCs, taken from the stem cell graft. The rearrangement joins TRBV4-1 to TRBJ1-1; D perhaps matches TRBD1 (5 bases). The CDR3 loop is CASSQPGRIYTEAFF. In DNA, the CDR3 is TGCGCCAGCAGTCAACCGGGACGGATTTACACTGAAGCTTTCTTT.